This paragraph reports one T cell receptor beta chain. Its antigen is unknown. Possible read error: a much larger clone is one base away. TCRdb reprocessed the PCR reads via MiXCR and lists one record per CDR3 protein. Altogether some 580,000 distinct CDR3 sequences are present, roughly 27% being singletons, with the ten largest covering 0.7% to 0.95%. CDR3 length: 14 amino acids. Germline loops: CDR1 KGHDR, CDR2 SFDVKD. The data originate from a study of molecular identifiers for immune sequencing clone quantification. Study-wide results and caveats: Under 1% of molecules in naive cells, but over 99% of effector molecules, belonged to clones above 20 RNA copies.

This rearrangement joins TRBV24-1 to TRBJ2-3; no definite D call. Material: naive CD8+ T cells from blood, with Jurkat cell RNA spiked in. Subset reported: FACS-sorted CD8+CD4-CCR7+CD45RA+ naive T cells. This receptor was obtained from a human donor in good health. Some libraries in this study had Jurkat cell RNA spiked in. The CDR3 is CATRDGVSTDTQYF. The CDR3 DNA follows: TGTGCCACCCGTGATGGAGTTAGCACAGATACGCAGTATTTT.